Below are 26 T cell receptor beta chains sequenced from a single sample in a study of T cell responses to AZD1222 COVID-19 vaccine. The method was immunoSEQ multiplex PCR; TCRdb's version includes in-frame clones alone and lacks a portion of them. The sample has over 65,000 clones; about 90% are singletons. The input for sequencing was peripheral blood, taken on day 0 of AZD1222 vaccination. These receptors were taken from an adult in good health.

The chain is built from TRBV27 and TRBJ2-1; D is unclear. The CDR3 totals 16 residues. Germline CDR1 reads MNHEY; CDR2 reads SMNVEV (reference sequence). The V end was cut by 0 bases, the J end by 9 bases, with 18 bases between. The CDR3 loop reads CASSLSRGGQTGEQFF. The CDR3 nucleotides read TGTGCCAGCAGTTTATCACGTGGCGGTCAGACGGGTGAGCAGTTCTTC.

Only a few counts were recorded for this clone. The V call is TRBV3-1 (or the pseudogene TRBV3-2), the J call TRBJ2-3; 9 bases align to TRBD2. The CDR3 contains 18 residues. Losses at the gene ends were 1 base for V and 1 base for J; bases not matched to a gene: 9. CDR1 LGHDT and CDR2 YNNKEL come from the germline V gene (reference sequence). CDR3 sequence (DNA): TGTGCCAGCAGCCAAGTGGCGGGGGGGCGACAAGGCACAGATACGCAGTATTTT. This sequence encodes CASSQVAGGRQGTDTQYF.

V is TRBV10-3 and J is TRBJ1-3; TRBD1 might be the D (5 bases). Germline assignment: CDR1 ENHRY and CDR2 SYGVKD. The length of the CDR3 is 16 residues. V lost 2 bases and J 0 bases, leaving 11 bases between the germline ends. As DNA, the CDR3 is TGTGCCATCAGTGAGCGGGGCCAAGACTCTGGAAACACCATATATTTT. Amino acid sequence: CAISERGQDSGNTIYF.

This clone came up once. CDR3 residues: CASSLSAGQENQPQHF. DNA for the CDR3: TGTGCCAGCAGCTTATCCGCGGGACAGGAGAATCAGCCCCAGCATTTT. The chain recombines TRBV7-6 with TRBJ1-5, with 8 positions matching TRBD1. This CDR3 is 16 amino acids long. The J segment lost 4 bases and the V segment lost 2 bases, leaving 7 bases of the junction unmatched. The germline CDR1 and CDR2 sequences are SGHVS and FNYEAQ.

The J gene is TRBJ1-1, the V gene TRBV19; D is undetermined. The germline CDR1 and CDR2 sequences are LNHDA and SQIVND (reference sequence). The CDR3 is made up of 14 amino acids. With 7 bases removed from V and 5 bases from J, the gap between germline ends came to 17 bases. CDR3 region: CASKEYNVYTEAFF. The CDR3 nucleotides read TGTGCCAGTAAGGAGTACAATGTCTATACTGAAGCTTTCTTT.

For the CDR3, the DNA is TGTGCCAGCAGTCCGGGGGTTTCCTACGAGCAGTACTTC. Its protein product is CASSPGVSYEQYF. The chain joins TRBV27 to TRBJ2-7; TRBD2 might be the D (6 bases). Between the trimmed V and J ends, which lost 5 bases and 1 base, there was a span of 9 bases. Germline CDR1 MNHEY, CDR2 SMNVEV (reference sequence). This CDR3 has 13 residues.

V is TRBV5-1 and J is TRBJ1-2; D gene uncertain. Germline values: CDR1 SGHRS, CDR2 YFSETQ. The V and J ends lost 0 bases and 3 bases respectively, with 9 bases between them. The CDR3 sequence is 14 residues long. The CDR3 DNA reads TGCGCCAGCAGCTTGGCCTCAAGCGACTATGGCTACACCTTC. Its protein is CASSLASSDYGYTF.

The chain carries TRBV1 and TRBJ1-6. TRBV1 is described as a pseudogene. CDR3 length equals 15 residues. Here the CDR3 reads CTSSLMGQINSPLHF. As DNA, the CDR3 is TGCACCAGCAGCCTCATGGGTCAAATTAATTCACCCCTCCACTTT.

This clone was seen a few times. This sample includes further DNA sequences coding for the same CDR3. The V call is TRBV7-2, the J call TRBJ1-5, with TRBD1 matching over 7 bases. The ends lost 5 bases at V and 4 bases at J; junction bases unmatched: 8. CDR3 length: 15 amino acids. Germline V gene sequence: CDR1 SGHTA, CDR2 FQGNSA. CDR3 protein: CASSPGGVGNQPQHF. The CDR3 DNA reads TGTGCCAGCAGCCCAGGGGGGGTTGGGAATCAGCCCCAGCATTTT.

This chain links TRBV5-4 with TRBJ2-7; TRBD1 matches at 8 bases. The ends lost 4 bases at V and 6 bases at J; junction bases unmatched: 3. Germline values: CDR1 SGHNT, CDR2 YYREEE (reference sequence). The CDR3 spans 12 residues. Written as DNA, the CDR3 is TGTGCCAGCAGCCCAGGACAGGGCGAGCAGTACTTC. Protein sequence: CASSPGQGEQYF.

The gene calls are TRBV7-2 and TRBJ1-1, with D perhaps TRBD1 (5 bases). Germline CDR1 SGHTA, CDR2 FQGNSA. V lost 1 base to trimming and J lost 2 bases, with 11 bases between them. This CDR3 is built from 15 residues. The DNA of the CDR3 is TGTGCCAGCAGCTTAGTTGGAGGGGAAAACACTGAAGCTTTCTTT. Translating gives CASSLVGGENTEAFF.

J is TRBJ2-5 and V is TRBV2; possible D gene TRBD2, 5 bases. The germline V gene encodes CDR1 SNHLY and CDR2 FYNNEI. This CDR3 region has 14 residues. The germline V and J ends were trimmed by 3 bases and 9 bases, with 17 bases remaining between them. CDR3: CASSDGPPGVAQYF. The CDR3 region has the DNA TGTGCCAGCAGTGATGGCCCCCCCGGGGTTGCCCAGTACTTC.

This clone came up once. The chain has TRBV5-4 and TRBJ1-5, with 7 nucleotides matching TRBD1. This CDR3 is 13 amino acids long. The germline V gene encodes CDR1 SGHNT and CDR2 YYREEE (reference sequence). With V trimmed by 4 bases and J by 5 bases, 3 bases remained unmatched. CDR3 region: CASSPGQDQPQHF. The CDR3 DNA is TGTGCCAGCAGCCCCGGACAGGATCAGCCCCAGCATTTT. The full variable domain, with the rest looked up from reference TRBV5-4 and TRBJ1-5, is ETGVTQSPTHLIKTRGQQVTLRCSSQSGHNTVSWYQQALGQGPQFIFQYYREEENGRGNFPPRFSGLQFPNYSSELNVNALELDDSALYLCASSPGQDQPQHFGDGTRLSIL.

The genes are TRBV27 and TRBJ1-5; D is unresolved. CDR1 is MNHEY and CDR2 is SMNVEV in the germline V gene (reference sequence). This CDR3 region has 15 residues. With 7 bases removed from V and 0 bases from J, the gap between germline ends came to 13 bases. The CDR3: CASKIGLASNQPQHF. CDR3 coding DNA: TGTGCCAGCAAAATAGGCCTGGCTAGCAATCAGCCCCAGCATTTT.

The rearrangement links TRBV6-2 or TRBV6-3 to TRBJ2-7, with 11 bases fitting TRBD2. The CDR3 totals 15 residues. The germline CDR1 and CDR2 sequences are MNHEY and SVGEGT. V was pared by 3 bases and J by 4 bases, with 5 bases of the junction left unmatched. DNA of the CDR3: TGTGCCAGCAGTTATTACCGGACTAGCGGGTACGAGCAGTACTTC. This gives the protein CASSYYRTSGYEQYF.

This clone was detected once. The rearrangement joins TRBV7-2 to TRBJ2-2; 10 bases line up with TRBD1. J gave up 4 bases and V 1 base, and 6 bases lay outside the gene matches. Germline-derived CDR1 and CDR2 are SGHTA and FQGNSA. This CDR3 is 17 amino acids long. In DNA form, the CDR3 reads TGTGCCAGCAGCTTAGAAGGGACAGGGGCGAGCACCGGGGAGCTGTTTTTT. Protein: CASSLEGTGASTGELFF.

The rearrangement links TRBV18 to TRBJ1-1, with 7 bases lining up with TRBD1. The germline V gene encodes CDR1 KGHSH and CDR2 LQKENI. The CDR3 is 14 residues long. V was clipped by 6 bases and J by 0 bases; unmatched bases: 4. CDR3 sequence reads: CASSAGTVNTEAFF. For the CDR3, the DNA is TGTGCCAGCTCGGCAGGGACAGTGAACACTGAAGCTTTCTTT. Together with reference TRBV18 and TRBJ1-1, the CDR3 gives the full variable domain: NAGVMQNPRHLVRRRGQEARLRCSPMKGHSHVYWYRQLPEEGLKFMVYLQKENIIDESGMPKERFSAEFPKEGPSILRIQQVVRGDSAAYFCASSAGTVNTEAFFGQGTRLTVV.

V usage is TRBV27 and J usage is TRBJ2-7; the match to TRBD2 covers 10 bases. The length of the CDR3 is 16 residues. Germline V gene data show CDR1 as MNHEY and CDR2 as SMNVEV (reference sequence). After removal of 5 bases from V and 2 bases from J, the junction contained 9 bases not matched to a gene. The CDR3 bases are TGTGCCAGCAGTCCCGGGACTAGCGAAAAGACCTACGAGCAGTACTTC. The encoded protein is CASSPGTSEKTYEQYF.

The CDR3 protein is CASSSNDSPLGEKLFF. In DNA form, the CDR3 reads TGTGCCAGCAGCTCCAACGACAGTCCTCTTGGGGAAAAACTGTTTTTT. The V gene is TRBV5-4, the J gene TRBJ1-4; D might be TRBD1 (5 bases). The germline CDR1 and CDR2 sequences are SGHNT and YYREEE (reference sequence). This CDR3 is 16 amino acids long. V lost 3 bases and J lost 8, with 20 bases in between.

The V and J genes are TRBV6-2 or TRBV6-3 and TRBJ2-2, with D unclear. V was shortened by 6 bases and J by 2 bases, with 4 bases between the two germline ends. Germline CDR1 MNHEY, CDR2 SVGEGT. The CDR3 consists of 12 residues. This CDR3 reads CASSPNTGELFF. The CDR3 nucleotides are TGTGCCAGCAGCCCCAACACCGGGGAGCTGTTTTTT.

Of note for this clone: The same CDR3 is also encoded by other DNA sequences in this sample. The CDR3: CASSLAGGLSSYEQYF. The DNA of the CDR3 is TGTGCCAGCAGCTTAGCGGGGGGTCTCAGCTCCTACGAGCAGTACTTC. V gene TRBV7-9 combines with J gene TRBJ2-7, with a possible D match to TRBD2 (6 bases). The CDR3 is made up of 16 amino acids. The germline V gene has CDR1 SEHNR and CDR2 FQNEAQ (reference sequence). V dropped 0 bases and J dropped 0 bases, with 12 bases sitting between them.

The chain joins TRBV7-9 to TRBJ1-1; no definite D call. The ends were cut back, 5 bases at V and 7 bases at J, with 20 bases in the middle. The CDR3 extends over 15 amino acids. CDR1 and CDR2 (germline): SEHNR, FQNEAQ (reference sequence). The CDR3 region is CASSGATDPSREAFF. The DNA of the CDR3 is TGTGCCAGCAGCGGAGCCACGGACCCCTCCCGTGAAGCTTTCTTT.

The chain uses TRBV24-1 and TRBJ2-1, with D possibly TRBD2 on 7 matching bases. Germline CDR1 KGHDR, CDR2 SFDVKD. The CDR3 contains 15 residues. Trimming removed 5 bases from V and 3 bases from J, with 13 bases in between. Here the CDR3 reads CATSGGGVYYNEQFF. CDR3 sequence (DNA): TGTGCCACCAGTGGAGGGGGGGTCTACTACAATGAGCAGTTCTTC.

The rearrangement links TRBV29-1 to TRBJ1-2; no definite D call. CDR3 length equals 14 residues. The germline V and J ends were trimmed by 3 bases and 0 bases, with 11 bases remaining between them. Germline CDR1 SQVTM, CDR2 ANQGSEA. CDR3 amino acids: CSVETRLSNYGYTF. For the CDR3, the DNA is TGCAGCGTTGAGACAAGACTCTCTAACTATGGCTACACCTTC. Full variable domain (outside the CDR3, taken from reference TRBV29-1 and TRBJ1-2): SAVISQKPSRDICQRGTSLTIQCQVDSQVTMMFWYRQQPGQSLTLIATANQGSEATYESGFVIDKFPISRPNLTFSTLTVSNMSPEDSSIYLCSVETRLSNYGYTFGSGTRLTVV.

The CDR3 nucleotides are TGCACCAGCAGCCAAGATAAGAAGGGGTGCGAGCAGTACTTC. Protein sequence: CTSSQDKKGCEQYF. The chain combines TRBV1 with TRBJ2-7; the table names TRBD1, a call not compared with the DNA. TRBV1 is termed a pseudogene. This CDR3 spans 14 amino acids.

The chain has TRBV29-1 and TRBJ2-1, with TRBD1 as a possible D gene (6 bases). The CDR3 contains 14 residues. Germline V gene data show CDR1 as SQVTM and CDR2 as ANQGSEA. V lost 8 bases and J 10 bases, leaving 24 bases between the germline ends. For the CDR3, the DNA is TGCAGCTTCAGGGGTGTAAAGGTAATACAAGAGCAGTTCTTC. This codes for CSFRGVKVIQEQFF.